This TCR beta chain was recovered during a study of blood T cell repertoires in COVID-19. The germline gives CDR1 SNHLY, CDR2 FYNNEI. This CDR3 comprises 15 residues. Trimming pared 4 bases from V and 4 bases from J, leaving 16 bases between. All enrollees were roughly 18 to 100 years old and from 20 to 30 US areas. All recovered Cohort 3 donors got two negative PCRs, got clearance, or saw symptom resolution. Original analysis: Estimation of nucleated cell counts was performed using reference gene primer amplification. Assay used: immunoSEQ multiplex PCR; TCRdb lists only in-frame clones, some missing. V and J calls and clone size are those listed in that table; D and trimming were worked out from the DNA. This repertoire shows around 150,000 clones, approximately 79% found once; its top ten account for under 9.5%.

The sample consisted of PBMCs or T cells enriched from blood (not recorded which). The sequence was collected from a man aged 50 or older who had recovered from COVID-19. The rearrangement uses TRBV2 and TRBJ1-2; D is ambiguous. CDR3 in amino acids: CASSAQISQAYGYTF. DNA of the CDR3: TGTGCCAGCAGTGCCCAAATAAGTCAGGCCTATGGCTACACCTTC.